Listed here are 25 T cell receptor beta chains from one sample, sequenced in a study of T cell clones after liver transplantation. Only in-frame clones appear in the TCRdb table, and some are missing; sequencing was by immunoSEQ multiplex PCR. This sample has 65,000 to 90,000 clones, with roughly nine tenths found just once. The sample here was CD4+ T cells from blood, taken before liver transplant. All receptors come from a human donor who received a liver transplant.

The chain recombines TRBV4-2 with TRBJ2-5; 9 nucleotides agree with TRBD1. CDR3 length equals 18 residues. Germline V lookup: CDR1 LGHNA, CDR2 YNFKEQ. With V trimmed by 1 base and J by 1 base, 10 bases remained unmatched. This CDR3 is CASSQGSGTGRPQETQYF. In nucleotides, the CDR3 is TGTGCCAGCAGCCAAGGCTCCGGGACAGGGAGACCCCAAGAGACCCAGTACTTC.

V and J are TRBV5-1 and TRBJ2-7, with TRBD2 matching over 9 bases. V lost 4 bases to trimming and J lost 3 bases; unmatched junction nucleotides: 11. The CDR3 has 16 amino acids. CDR1 is SGHRS, CDR2 YFSETQ, per germline. CDR3 loop: CASSPPFAGGLYEQYF. The CDR3 nucleotides read TGCGCCAGCAGCCCCCCCTTTGCGGGAGGGCTCTACGAGCAGTACTTC.

The chain links TRBV18 to TRBJ2-7; unclear D gene. With 2 bases removed from V and 0 bases from J, the gap between germline ends came to 8 bases. This CDR3 contains 14 residues. Germline CDR1 reads KGHSH; CDR2 reads LQKENI. For the CDR3, the DNA is TGTGCCAGCTCACCAAGTCCGGACTCCTACGAGCAGTACTTC. This gives the protein CASSPSPDSYEQYF.

The genes are TRBV9 and TRBJ2-3; D is unresolved. Germline values: CDR1 SGDLS, CDR2 YYNGEE. Trimming pared 1 base from V and 6 bases from J, leaving 18 bases between. The CDR3 length is 16 residues. The CDR3 DNA follows: TGTGCCAGCAGCGTAACGACGAGCCACCTCCCGGATACGCAGTATTTT. Protein product: CASSVTTSHLPDTQYF.

The V call is TRBV10-3, the J call TRBJ1-2; the match to TRBD1 covers 8 bases. The length of the CDR3 is 14 residues. J lost 3 bases, V lost 6 bases, and 6 bases had no gene match. Germline loops: CDR1 ENHRY, CDR2 SYGVKD. The DNA of the CDR3 is TGTGCCATCAGCGATCCGGACAGGGACTATGGCTACACCTTC. As protein: CAISDPDRDYGYTF.

CDR3 bases: TGTGCCAGCAGCCGGACAGGGACTACTTTCTTT. Protein sequence: CASSRTGTTFF. The chain couples TRBV7-2 to TRBJ1-1; 8 bases line up with TRBD1. CDR3 length equals 11 residues. Germline-derived CDR1 and CDR2 are SGHTA and FQGNSA. Trimming removed 5 bases from V and 12 bases from J; junction bases left unmatched: 5.

The CDR3 protein is CASSSDRGGEQYF. CDR3 sequence (DNA): TGTGCCAGTAGTTCGGACAGGGGGGGCGAGCAGTACTTC. The V call is TRBV19, the J call TRBJ2-7, with 10 bases that match TRBD1. Trimming took 5 bases from V and 6 from J; bases not matched to a gene: 4. CDR3 length: 13 residues. In germline, CDR1 is LNHDA, CDR2 SQIVND (reference sequence).

V gene TRBV10-2 combines with J gene TRBJ2-3; D unclear. Germline CDR1 WSHSY, CDR2 SAAADI. The CDR3 contains 13 residues. The germline V and J ends were trimmed by 7 bases and 1 base, with 9 bases remaining between them. DNA for the CDR3: TGCGCCAGCAACCCGAGTGGCACAGATACGCAGTATTTT. Translated: CASNPSGTDTQYF.

The J gene is TRBJ2-5, the V gene TRBV5-8; 7 bases match TRBD1. The CDR3 is made up of 15 amino acids. V lost 7 bases and J lost 5; bases outside the gene matches: 14. Germline values: CDR1 SGHTS, CDR2 YDEGEE. The CDR3 nucleotides read TGTGCCAGCCTGGTGACAGGGAGTAGATCCGAGACCCAGTACTTC. This encodes CASLVTGSRSETQYF. Together with reference TRBV5-8 and TRBJ2-5, the CDR3 gives the full variable domain: EAGVTQSPTHLIKTRGQQATLRCSPISGHTSVYWYQQALGLGLQFLLWYDEGEERNRGNFPPRFSGRQFPNYSSELNVNALELEDSALYLCASLVTGSRSETQYFGPGTRLLVL.

The chain carries TRBV19 and TRBJ2-1, with 10 bases lining up with TRBD2. The length of the CDR3 is 16 residues. Losses at the gene ends were 3 bases for V and 5 bases for J; bases not matched to a gene: 7. Germline loops: CDR1 LNHDA, CDR2 SQIVND (reference sequence). This CDR3 is CASSIRGLATNNEQFF. The CDR3 region has the DNA TGTGCCAGTAGTATTAGGGGACTAGCGACGAACAATGAGCAGTTCTTC.

The chain combines TRBV6-4 with TRBJ1-5; 10 nucleotides align to TRBD1. This CDR3 region has 17 residues. V lost 2 bases, J lost 7 bases, and 11 bases stayed unmatched. Per the germline V gene, CDR1 is MRHNA and CDR2 is SNTAGT. The CDR3 nucleotides are TGTGCCAGCAGTGACCCCGCGAGACAGGGGGCGGGACAGCCCCAGCATTTT. Translated, it gives CASSDPARQGAGQPQHF.

The chain carries TRBV19 and TRBJ2-3; tentative D call: TRBD2 (6 bases). The CDR3 has 15 residues. Deletions cut 3 bases from V and 0 bases from J, with 10 bases between. Germline assignment: CDR1 LNHDA and CDR2 SQIVND (reference sequence). For the CDR3, the DNA is TGTGCCAGTAGTATGGGCGGGATAAGCACAGATACGCAGTATTTT. It codes for CASSMGGISTDTQYF.

This rearrangement joins TRBV7-3 to TRBJ2-7, with D perhaps matching TRBD2 (5 bases). The V gene's germline CDR1 is SGHTA and CDR2 FQGTGA. The CDR3 has 14 amino acids. V was pared by 5 bases and J by 6 bases, with 17 bases between. The CDR3 sequence is CASSTNSGFGEQYF. DNA for the CDR3: TGTGCCAGCAGCACAAATTCGGGGTTTGGCGAGCAGTACTTC.

This chain uses TRBV4-1 with TRBJ2-3; D tentatively reads TRBD1 or TRBD2 (5 bases each). CDR3 size: 15 residues. V was cut by 1 base and J by 1 base, with 9 bases left in between. Germline lookup yields CDR1 MGHRA and CDR2 YSYEKL. CDR3 in DNA: TGCGCCAGCAGCCAAGTCGGGGCGGGCACAGATACGCAGTATTTT. Encoded protein: CASSQVGAGTDTQYF.

The chain has TRBV29-1 and TRBJ1-1, with TRBD1 matching over 9 bases. This CDR3 region has 13 residues. Trimming at V came to 6 bases and at J to 4 bases, leaving 6 bases not matched to a gene. CDR1 and CDR2 (germline): SQVTM, ANQGSEA. The chain's CDR3 is CSVVQGAGTEAFF. The DNA of the CDR3 is TGCAGCGTCGTACAGGGGGCTGGCACTGAAGCTTTCTTT. The full variable domain, its missing parts supplied by reference TRBV29-1 and TRBJ1-1, is SAVISQKPSRDICQRGTSLTIQCQVDSQVTMMFWYRQQPGQSLTLIATANQGSEATYESGFVIDKFPISRPNLTFSTLTVSNMSPEDSSIYLCSVVQGAGTEAFFGQGTRLTVV.

V is TRBV7-2 and J is TRBJ1-3, with 8 positions matching TRBD1. Germline CDR1 and CDR2: SGHTA and FQGNSA. The CDR3 consists of 15 residues. With 5 bases clipped from V and 3 bases from J, the junction kept 6 bases outside the gene matches. CDR3 sequence: CASSRDRGGGNTIYF. Here the CDR3 DNA reads TGTGCCAGCAGCCGTGACAGGGGAGGTGGAAACACCATATATTTT.

The rearrangement uses TRBV28 and TRBJ2-6, with D perhaps matching TRBD1 (5 bases). The ends were cut back, 5 bases at V and 0 bases at J, with 17 bases in the middle. The CDR3 consists of 18 residues. The germline gives CDR1 MDHEN, CDR2 SYDVKM. The chain's CDR3 is CASSTLHRISSGANVLTF. CDR3 coding DNA: TGTGCCAGCAGTACACTCCACAGGATAAGCTCTGGGGCCAACGTCCTGACTTTC. The variable domain in full, completed from reference TRBV28 and TRBJ2-6, reads DVKVTQSSRYLVKRTGEKVFLECVQDMDHENMFWYRQDPGLGLRLIYFSYDVKMKEKGDIPEGYSVSREKKERFSLILESASTNQTSMYLCASSTLHRISSGANVLTFGAGSRLTVL.

V and J are TRBV2 and TRBJ1-1; TRBD1 is a possible D gene (5 bases). The CDR3 has 15 amino acids. Trimming cost V 6 bases and J 4 bases, with 18 bases left between them. Germline V gives CDR1 SNHLY, CDR2 FYNNEI. This CDR3 reads CASRDPGPRSTEAFF. CDR3 DNA: TGTGCCAGCAGGGATCCGGGACCGAGGTCCACTGAAGCTTTCTTT.

The rearrangement uses TRBV10-3 and TRBJ2-1; D gene ambiguous. In germline, CDR1 is ENHRY, CDR2 SYGVKD. The ends were cut back, 7 bases at V and 2 bases at J, with 12 bases in the middle. The CDR3 consists of 14 residues. The CDR3 loop is CAIKEEKTYNEQFF. CDR3 nucleotide sequence: TGTGCCATCAAAGAGGAAAAAACCTACAATGAGCAGTTCTTC.

This clone was counted only a few times. This chain connects TRBV2 to TRBJ1-1, with D unclear. The CDR3 runs to 15 residues. Germline V gene lookup returns CDR1 SNHLY and CDR2 FYNNEI. Trimming left V 6 bases short and J 0 bases short, with 14 bases between. Written as DNA, the CDR3 is TGTGCCAGCAGAGCTAATACACAGATGAACACTGAAGCTTTCTTT. It encodes CASRANTQMNTEAFF.

This chain uses TRBV4-1 with TRBJ1-1; possible D gene TRBD1, 5 bases. CDR1 and CDR2 (germline): MGHRA, YSYEKL. CDR3 length: 17 amino acids. V shed 0 bases and J shed 4 bases, with 18 bases lying between them. The CDR3 DNA sequence: TGCGCCAGCAGCCAAGAAACAAGGGGCAGGAATCCCACTGAAGCTTTCTTT. It translates to CASSQETRGRNPTEAFF.

The chain is built from TRBV18 and TRBJ2-7; 7 bases fit TRBD1. CDR3 length equals 13 residues. With V trimmed by 5 bases and J by 6 bases, 7 bases remained unmatched. The germline V gene has CDR1 KGHSH and CDR2 LQKENI. The DNA for the CDR3 is TGTGCCAGCTCAAGACAGGGAGCTCGCGAGCAGTACTTC. Translating gives CASSRQGAREQYF.

This rearrangement joins TRBV6-5 to TRBJ2-1, with TRBD1 matching 7 bases. V dropped 0 bases and J dropped 7; count of bases not matched to a gene: 0. The CDR3 runs 13 residues. Germline V gives CDR1 MNHEY, CDR2 SVGAGI. The DNA of the CDR3 is TGTGCCAGCAGTTACTCGACAGGGAATGAGCAGTTCTTC. Translated: CASSYSTGNEQFF.

V gene TRBV7-9 combines with J gene TRBJ2-3; the D gene is possibly TRBD2 (6 bases). The V end lost 3 bases, the J end lost 1 base, and 8 bases lay between the germline ends. Germline CDR1 reads SEHNR; CDR2 reads FQNEAQ (reference sequence). The CDR3 totals 14 residues. CDR3 sequence (DNA): TGTGCCAGCAGCTTCCCGGGGGGCACAGATACGCAGTATTTT. It encodes CASSFPGGTDTQYF.

The J gene is TRBJ1-2, the V gene TRBV5-1, with a weak D call TRBD1 (6 bases). The CDR3 runs 14 residues. The V end lost 0 bases, the J end lost 8 bases, and 14 bases lay between the germline ends. The germline V gene encodes CDR1 SGHRS and CDR2 YFSETQ. The CDR3 reads CASSLDPGAKGYTF. In DNA, the CDR3 is TGCGCCAGCAGCTTGGATCCGGGGGCTAAAGGCTACACCTTC.